This T cell receptor beta chain was recorded in a study of OX40 agonist ivuxolimab in advanced cancers. Turning to the study itself: Six ivuxolimab dose levels, 0.01 to 10 mg/kg, were given intravenously every 2 weeks. The study, taken as a whole, reports: No determination was made of the antigen specificity of the expanded peripheral T cells. The average count of expanded clones was higher among CD8+ T cells than among CD4+. It was also the case that some nonresponders had low normalized T-cell clonal expansion.

The repertoire was sequenced with immunoSEQ multiplex PCR; TCRdb's copy has only in-frame clones and lacks some. The sample consists of about 45,000 clones, roughly 82% of them appearing once. On this clone: Its antigen is still unknown.

Germline V CDR1 and CDR2: SEHNR, FQNEAQ (reference sequence). The V segment lost 0 bases and the J segment 7 bases; nucleotides outside the gene matches: 6. CDR3 size: 16 residues. The rearrangement joins TRBV7-9 to TRBJ1-6, with TRBD1 identical over 7 bases. The TCR comes from an adult with an advanced solid tumor such as melanoma, head and neck, liver or kidney cancer. Material: CD4+ or CD8+ T cells sorted from blood, obtained in a trial of the OX40 agonist ivuxolimab. CDR3 in amino acids: CASSLAQGTENSPLHF. For the CDR3, the DNA is TGTGCCAGCAGCTTAGCGCAAGGGACAGAGAATTCACCCCTCCACTTT.